The subject of this entry is one TCR beta chain. The data originate from a study of blood T cells in healthy people across ages. V was shortened by 2 bases and J by 3 bases, with 13 bases between the two germline ends. The germline V gene encodes CDR1 MNHEY and CDR2 SVGAGI. This CDR3 has 16 amino acids. It was with a sample-barcoded 5' primer and a J-beta primer mix that a second PCR of about 7 to 12 cycles was run. Each CDR3 protein gets one entry after TCRdb re-called the 5' RACE reads with MiXCR. The data hold 780,000 or so distinct CDR3 sequences, with approximately 25% observed a single time. This sample also appeared in a second study, on T cells of mothers and their children.

This receptor was taken from a boy aged 5-17 years in good health. The sample consisted of blood. The genes are TRBV6-5 and TRBJ1-4; D unclear. CDR3 sequence: CASSYLRDIANEKLFF. In DNA form, the CDR3 reads TGTGCCAGCAGTTACCTCCGGGATATAGCTAATGAAAAACTGTTTTTT.